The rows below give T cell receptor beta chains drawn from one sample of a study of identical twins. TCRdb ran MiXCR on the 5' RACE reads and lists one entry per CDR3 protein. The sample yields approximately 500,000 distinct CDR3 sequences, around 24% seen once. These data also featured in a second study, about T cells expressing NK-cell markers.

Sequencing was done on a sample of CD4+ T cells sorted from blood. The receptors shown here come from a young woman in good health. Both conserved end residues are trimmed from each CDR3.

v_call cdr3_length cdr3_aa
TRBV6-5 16 ASSYQEPGQGSGNTIY
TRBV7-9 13 ASSGGLAGAETQY
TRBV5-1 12 ATNRAEPTDTQY
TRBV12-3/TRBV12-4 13 ASSPVDRSGNTIY
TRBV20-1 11 SARMALYYEQY
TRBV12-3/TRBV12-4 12 ASSWDRQEQAQY
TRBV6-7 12 ASSYLLGGGTQY
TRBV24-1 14 ATSDHRSGSGNEQF
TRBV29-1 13 SVGTSGKFTGELF
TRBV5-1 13 ASSLVTVPGNEQF
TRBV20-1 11 SATRTVQETQY
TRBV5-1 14 ASSLDGTGRNNEQF
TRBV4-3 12 ASSQEPGLWGYT
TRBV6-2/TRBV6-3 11 ASRRRGTYEQY
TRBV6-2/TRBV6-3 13 ASSRPASSTDTQY
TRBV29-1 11 SVGLAGRHTQY
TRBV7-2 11 ASSLIGVNIQY
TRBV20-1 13 SAKPGSGGGTEAF
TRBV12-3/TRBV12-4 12 ASINLAGVNEQF
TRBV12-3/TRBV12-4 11 ASSSQGLYGYT
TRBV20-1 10 SASRANSGQF
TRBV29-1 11 SVARTSNSPLH
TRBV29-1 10 SVDDWTDTQY
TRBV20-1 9 SASSAATQY
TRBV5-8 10 ASSVSRGRRF
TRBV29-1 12 SVEDLFLGAGAF
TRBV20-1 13 SARSLAGSYNEQF
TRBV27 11 ASSFIQGNGYT
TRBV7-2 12 ASSLGRTLHGYT
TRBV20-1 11 SARGGRFNEQF
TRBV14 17 ASSQEPGLGGGTGSTQY
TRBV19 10 ASSNHRDGYT
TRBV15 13 ATSRGQGTGTEAF
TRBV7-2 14 ASSLRTGTGKNIQY
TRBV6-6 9 ASSPHEKLF
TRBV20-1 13 SARERTKTYNEQF
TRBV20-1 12 SAPLVQGYNEQF
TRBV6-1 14 ASSRLAGVSTDTQY
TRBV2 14 ASSGGKSAATDTQY
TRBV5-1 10 ASSPARDGYT
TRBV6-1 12 ASRPPGATDTQY
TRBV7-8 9 ASTLKETQY
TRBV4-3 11 ASSQELADTQY
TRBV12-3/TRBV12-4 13 ATSQLAGGTGELF
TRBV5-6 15 ASSWTSGRGNTGELF
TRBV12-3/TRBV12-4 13 ASSRRDRDHEKLF
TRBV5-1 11 ASSGSELNEQF
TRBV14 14 ASSQGSFLQGDGYT
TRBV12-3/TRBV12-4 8 ASSITEQF
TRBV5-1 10 ASSLGGGFPD
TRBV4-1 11 ASSQAGTMGLF
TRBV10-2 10 ASSDWSETQY